The 12 T cell receptor beta chains below were found in one sample sequenced in a study of cytomegalovirus exposure and HLA in healthy donors. 60 Vbeta and 13 Jbeta primers were used in PCR. Clones were sequenced by immunoSEQ multiplex PCR, and TCRdb holds only the in-frame ones, with some missing. The sample is made up of 90,000 to 130,000 clones, and the top ten hold 3% to 4.5% of it. What was sequenced was PBMCs. Source of these receptors: a man aged 30 to 39 in good health and CMV-seronegative.

Regarding this clone: Other nucleotide sequences from this sample produce the same CDR3. CDR3 DNA: TGTGCCAGCAGCTTGGACAGGGGCGAGCAGTACTTC. This sequence encodes CASSLDRGEQYF. V is TRBV11-3 and J is TRBJ2-7, with TRBD1 matching 9 bases. CDR3 size: 12 residues. V gave up 3 bases and J gave up 6 bases; unmatched junction bases: 0. Germline V gives CDR1 SGHNT, CDR2 YENEEA. Looking up the rest from reference TRBV11-3 and TRBJ2-7 gives the full variable domain: EAGVVQSPRYKIIEKKQPVAFWCNPISGHNTLYWYLQNLGQGPELLIRYENEEAVDDSQLPKDRFSAERLKGVDSTLKIQPAELGDSAVYLCASSLDRGEQYFGPGTRLTVT.

CDR3 sequence: CASSLGQGNEQFF. DNA for the CDR3: TGCGCCAGCAGCCTGGGACAGGGGAATGAGCAGTTCTTC. The J gene is TRBJ2-1, the V gene TRBV4-1; 10 bases fit TRBD1. The V segment lost 4 bases and the J segment 7 bases; nucleotides outside the gene matches: 1. The CDR3 is 13 residues long. From germline, CDR1 is MGHRA and CDR2 YSYEKL.

The chain couples TRBV5-1 to TRBJ2-3; a possible D gene is TRBD1 (5 bases). Per germline, CDR1 SGHRS and CDR2 YFSETQ. The CDR3 covers 15 residues. V shed 1 base and J shed 2 bases, with 11 bases lying between them. The CDR3 is CASSLNRGFTDTQYF. The CDR3 coding sequence is TGCGCCAGCAGCTTGAATAGGGGTTTCACAGATACGCAGTATTTT.

The V and J genes are TRBV10-3 and TRBJ1-6, with 9 bases lining up with TRBD1. This CDR3 is 15 amino acids long. V shed 6 bases, J shed 10 bases, and the junction held 10 bases outside the gene matches. Germline V gene sequence: CDR1 ENHRY, CDR2 SYGVKD. The CDR3 nucleotides read TGTGCCATCAGCCTTCGGGACAGGGTGGAATCACCCCTCCACTTT. The encoded protein is CAISLRDRVESPLHF.

V gene TRBV7-9 combines with J gene TRBJ2-1; D may be TRBD1 (6 bases). The CDR3 totals 13 residues. V lost 6 bases and J lost 4, with 10 bases in between. CDR1 and CDR2 from the germline V gene are SEHNR and FQNEAQ (reference sequence). As DNA, the CDR3 is TGTGCCAGCAGGGTGGACAGATACAATGAGCAGTTCTTC. Protein product: CASRVDRYNEQFF.

V is TRBV5-1 and J is TRBJ2-7; 9 bases line up with TRBD1. Trimming at V came to 3 bases and at J to 6 bases, leaving 7 bases not matched to a gene. The germline gives CDR1 SGHRS, CDR2 YFSETQ. There are 14 residues in the CDR3. DNA for the CDR3: TGCGCCAGCAGCTCGGACAGGGGTAAAGGCGAGCAGTACTTC. The encoded protein is CASSSDRGKGEQYF.

The rearrangement uses TRBV10-3 and TRBJ2-3, with D possibly TRBD1 on 5 matching bases. Germline assignment: CDR1 ENHRY and CDR2 SYGVKD. V gave up 3 bases and J gave up 0 bases, with 10 bases separating them. The CDR3 is 15 residues long. CDR3 loop: CAISDQGRSTDTQYF. In nucleotides, the CDR3 is TGTGCCATCAGTGACCAGGGTCGAAGCACAGATACGCAGTATTTT.

The chain uses TRBV5-1 and TRBJ2-1, with D uncertain. The V end was cut by 2 bases, the J end by 4 bases, with 10 bases between. Germline CDR1 and CDR2: SGHRS and YFSETQ. The CDR3 contains 14 residues. The CDR3 reads CASSFFSRYNEQFF. The CDR3 nucleotides are TGCGCCAGCAGCTTCTTTAGCCGGTACAATGAGCAGTTCTTC.

The chain uses TRBV6-1 and TRBJ1-2; a possible D gene is TRBD1 (5 bases). The CDR3 sequence is 11 residues long. Per the germline V gene, CDR1 is MNHNS and CDR2 is SASEGT. The V end lost 6 bases, the J end lost 4 bases, and 6 bases lay between the germline ends. The CDR3 sequence: CASSGGYGYTF. Here the CDR3 DNA reads TGTGCCAGCAGCGGGGGCTATGGCTACACCTTC.

The genes are TRBV27 and TRBJ1-2; 11 bases line up with TRBD1. Germline values: CDR1 MNHEY, CDR2 SMNVEV (reference sequence). This CDR3 has 15 amino acids. V dropped 1 base and J dropped 7; count of bases not matched to a gene: 5. CDR3 DNA: TGTGCCAGCAGTTTATACGGACAGGGGGCGCGTGGCTACACCTTC. It codes for CASSLYGQGARGYTF.

The rearrangement uses TRBV6-6 and TRBJ2-5; TRBD1 agrees at 10 bases. Unmatched junction bases numbered 5, after V lost 2 bases and J lost 5 bases. Per germline, CDR1 MNHNY and CDR2 SVGAGI (reference sequence). CDR3 size: 15 residues. The CDR3 spells CASSYRGQGVETQYF. The CDR3 nucleotides read TGTGCCAGCAGTTACCGCGGACAGGGGGTCGAGACCCAGTACTTC.

This sequence joins TRBV7-9 and TRBJ1-5; 9 nucleotides align to TRBD1. The CDR3 runs to 17 residues. V was clipped by 0 bases and J by 5 bases; unmatched bases: 8. Looked up from germline, CDR1 is SEHNR and CDR2 is FQNEAQ (reference sequence). CDR3 protein: CASSLATDRGLYQPQHF. The DNA of the CDR3 is TGTGCCAGCAGCTTAGCTACCGACAGGGGGTTGTATCAGCCCCAGCATTTT.